The 24 T cell receptor beta chains given below trace back to one sample, sequenced in a study of T cell clonotyping in hematopoietic cell transplantation. Some clones are missing from TCRdb's copy, which holds only in-frame ones; the method was immunoSEQ multiplex PCR. The table includes about 15,000 clones, roughly 88% detected once. Specimen: peripheral blood mononuclear cells. These receptor sequences come from a middle-aged woman in good health. Some clones in this sample may be carry-over from other donors' samples.

The rearrangement uses TRBV7-9 and TRBJ2-7; no firm D call. CDR3 length equals 12 residues. The germline gives CDR1 SEHNR, CDR2 FQNEAQ (reference sequence). The V gene lost 0 bases and the J gene lost 3 bases, with 3 bases spanning the gap. In DNA, the CDR3 is TGTGCCAGCAGCTTAGCCGACTACGAGCAGTACTTC. It yields the protein CASSLADYEQYF.

The chain couples TRBV25-1 to TRBJ1-2; D gene unclear. Germline values: CDR1 MGHDK, CDR2 SYGVNS. The CDR3 covers 12 residues. The V gene lost 6 bases and the J gene lost 4 bases, with 9 bases spanning the gap. The CDR3 coding sequence is TGTGCCAGCAGAGGAAACTTCTATGGCTACACCTTC. Translated, it gives CASRGNFYGYTF.

J is TRBJ2-3 and V is TRBV9, with D perhaps TRBD1 or TRBD2 (5 bases each). Trimming shortened V by 3 bases and J by 0 bases, and 11 bases separated the two germline ends. The CDR3 runs to 15 residues. Per the germline V gene, CDR1 is SGDLS and CDR2 is YYNGEE. CDR3 coding DNA: TGTGCCAGCAGCGCCGGGACCCCGAGCACAGATACGCAGTATTTT. Its translation is CASSAGTPSTDTQYF. The full variable domain, with the rest looked up from reference TRBV9 and TRBJ2-3, is DSGVTQTPKHLITATGQRVTLRCSPRSGDLSVYWYQQSLDQGLQFLIQYYNGEERAKGNILERFSAQQFPDLHSELNLSSLELGDSALYFCASSAGTPSTDTQYFGPGTRLTVL.

This sequence joins TRBV30 and TRBJ1-5; the D gene is possibly TRBD1 (5 bases). Per the germline V gene, CDR1 is GTSNPN and CDR2 is SVGIG (reference sequence). The CDR3 contains 16 residues. Trimming shortened V by 3 bases and J by 2 bases, and 17 bases separated the two germline ends. The CDR3 DNA sequence: TGTGCCTGGAGCCTGTCGGGGGTTATTGGCAATCAGCCCCAGCATTTT. Protein: CAWSLSGVIGNQPQHF.

This CDR3 is CASSLSPLAGDREQFF. The CDR3 bases are TGCGCCAGCTCCCTTTCACCGCTAGCGGGAGATCGTGAGCAGTTCTTC. The chain is built from TRBV4-3 and TRBJ2-1; TRBD2 matches at 10 bases. This CDR3 region has 16 residues. With V trimmed by 8 bases and J by 9 bases, 16 bases remained unmatched. Germline CDR1 reads LGHNA; CDR2 reads YSLEER.

The chain employs TRBV6-1 and TRBJ2-5; 7 bases fit TRBD1. With 4 bases clipped from V and 7 bases from J, the junction kept 6 bases outside the gene matches. The germline CDR1 and CDR2 sequences are MNHNS and SASEGT. CDR3 length equals 13 residues. As DNA, the CDR3 is TGTGCCAGCAGTGGACAGGGCGAGGGGACCCAGTACTTC. It encodes CASSGQGEGTQYF.

The chain couples TRBV20-1 to TRBJ1-1, with no clear D. Trimming took 3 bases from V and 5 from J, leaving 7 bases between them. Germline V gene data show CDR1 as DFQATT and CDR2 as SNEGSKA (reference sequence). The CDR3 length is 11 residues. The CDR3 here is CSASRITEAFF. In nucleotides, the CDR3 is TGCAGTGCTAGTAGGATTACTGAAGCTTTCTTT.

The rearrangement joins TRBV28 to TRBJ2-7, with D perhaps given as TRBD1 or TRBD2 (6 bases each). Germline CDR1 MDHEN, CDR2 SYDVKM. Trimming took 9 bases from V and 3 from J, leaving 24 bases between them. The CDR3 is made up of 16 amino acids. The CDR3 coding sequence is TGTGCCAGAGGGGGGCGGGATACTTCCCGACACTACGAGCAGTACTTC. This encodes CARGGRDTSRHYEQYF. Variable domain in full (rest from reference TRBV28 and TRBJ2-7): DVKVTQSSRYLVKRTGEKVFLECVQDMDHENMFWYRQDPGLGLRLIYFSYDVKMKEKGDIPEGYSVSREKKERFSLILESASTNQTSMYLCARGGRDTSRHYEQYFGPGTRLTVT.

The chain couples TRBV19 to TRBJ1-5; D is ambiguous. The CDR3 extends over 14 amino acids. Germline V CDR1 and CDR2: LNHDA, SQIVND (reference sequence). V gave up 3 bases and J gave up 2 bases, with 8 bases separating them. CDR3 sequence: CASSIRVGNQPQHF. CDR3 coding DNA: TGTGCCAGTAGTATTCGGGTTGGCAATCAGCCCCAGCATTTT.

The chain is built from TRBV28 and TRBJ1-4; 7 nucleotides line up with TRBD1. The CDR3 contains 16 residues. In germline, CDR1 is MDHEN, CDR2 SYDVKM. V shed 5 bases, J shed 4 bases, and the junction held 10 bases outside the gene matches. CDR3 region: CASSLPHRGDNEKLFF. The CDR3 DNA reads as TGTGCCAGCAGTCTACCCCACAGGGGCGATAATGAAAAACTGTTTTTT.

This clone was detected only once. This rearrangement joins TRBV9 to TRBJ2-3; TRBD2 aligns across 11 bases. Germline CDR1 reads SGDLS; CDR2 reads YYNGEE. V trimming: 4 bases; J trimming: 0 bases; junction bases outside the gene matches: 4. The CDR3 totals 16 residues. This CDR3 is CASSLWTSGSTDTQYF. Here the CDR3 DNA reads TGTGCCAGCAGCCTGTGGACTAGCGGGAGCACAGATACGCAGTATTTT.

The genes are TRBV28 and TRBJ1-2; TRBD1 matches at 7 bases. The CDR3 runs 19 residues. V lost 5 bases, J lost 0 bases, and 18 bases stayed unmatched. The germline V gene has CDR1 MDHEN and CDR2 SYDVKM. The chain's CDR3 is CASSRPGLWTGPTNYGYTF. The DNA of the CDR3 is TGTGCCAGCAGTCGGCCAGGTCTCTGGACAGGTCCCACTAACTATGGCTACACCTTC.

The J gene is TRBJ1-5, the V gene TRBV5-8; no reliable D call. Deletions cut 2 bases from V and 5 bases from J, with 14 bases between. The CDR3 is 15 residues long. Germline V CDR1 and CDR2: SGHTS, YDEGEE. CDR3 coding DNA: TGTGCCAGCAGCTTTGAGGGAGGAGGGTATCAGCCCCAGCATTTT. Translation: CASSFEGGGYQPQHF.

The chain is built from TRBV29-1 and TRBJ2-5; TRBD2 matches 8 bases. V lost 8 bases, J lost 5 bases, and 13 bases stayed unmatched. This CDR3 is 14 amino acids long. Germline V lookup: CDR1 SQVTM, CDR2 ANQGSEA. The CDR3 nucleotides are TGCAGCACTCTCGGCGGGGGGCTGGATGAGACCCAGTACTTC. Translation: CSTLGGGLDETQYF. Full variable domain (missing parts from reference TRBV29-1 and TRBJ2-5): SAVISQKPSRDICQRGTSLTIQCQVDSQVTMMFWYRQQPGQSLTLIATANQGSEATYESGFVIDKFPISRPNLTFSTLTVSNMSPEDSSIYLCSTLGGGLDETQYFGPGTRLLVL.

This sequence joins TRBV4-2 and TRBJ2-7; D remains unclear. Germline V CDR1 and CDR2: LGHNA, YNFKEQ. V was cut by 0 bases and J by 3 bases, with 15 bases left in between. The CDR3 has 16 residues. This CDR3 reads CASSQDGSRPHYEQYF. DNA for the CDR3: TGTGCCAGCAGCCAAGACGGGTCGCGTCCTCACTACGAGCAGTACTTC.

This clone was seen a single time. V and J are TRBV13 and TRBJ2-7; tentative D call: TRBD1 (6 bases). Germline loops: CDR1 PRHDT, CDR2 FYEKMQ (reference sequence). V was pared by 0 bases and J by 6 bases, with 18 bases between. This CDR3 comprises 16 residues. The CDR3 sequence is CASSLGQGLIVCEQYF. The CDR3 DNA sequence: TGTGCCAGCAGCTTAGGACAGGGATTGATAGTTTGCGAGCAGTACTTC. The full variable domain, completed using reference TRBV13 and TRBJ2-7, is AAGVIQSPRHLIKEKRETATLKCYPIPRHDTVYWYQQGPGQDPQFLISFYEKMQSDKGSIPDRFSAQQFSDYHSELNMSSLELGDSALYFCASSLGQGLIVCEQYFGPGTRLTVT.

V and J are TRBV7-2 and TRBJ2-1; 9 nucleotides line up with TRBD2. Germline V gives CDR1 SGHTA, CDR2 FQGNSA. The V and J ends lost 5 bases and 4 bases, in that order; junction bases with no gene match: 9. The CDR3 length is 16 residues. The DNA for the CDR3 is TGTGCCAGCAGCCCACGCGCGACTAGCGGATACAATGAGCAGTTCTTC. Translated, it gives CASSPRATSGYNEQFF.

This sequence joins TRBV19 and TRBJ1-5; TRBD1 agrees at 7 bases. Germline-derived CDR1 and CDR2 are LNHDA and SQIVND (reference sequence). With 4 bases clipped from V and 3 bases from J, the junction kept 9 bases outside the gene matches. This CDR3 comprises 16 residues. The CDR3 loop is CASSTSDRIYNQPQHF. In DNA, the CDR3 is TGTGCCAGTAGTACTTCGGACAGGATATACAATCAGCCCCAGCATTTT.

The V gene is TRBV5-1, the J gene TRBJ2-7; a possible D gene is TRBD2 (6 bases). The V gene's germline CDR1 is SGHRS and CDR2 YFSETQ. The CDR3 length is 15 residues. The V end was cut by 5 bases, the J end by 5 bases, with 20 bases between. The CDR3 loop is CASSTVGRGQNEQYF. The CDR3 coding sequence is TGCGCCAGCAGTACCGTCGGGAGAGGGCAGAACGAGCAGTACTTC.

This clone is a singleton in its sample. The V gene is TRBV19, the J gene TRBJ2-3, with 8 bases identical to TRBD1. CDR1 and CDR2 (germline): LNHDA, SQIVND (reference sequence). The CDR3 loop spans 15 amino acids. V lost 3 bases and J lost 2; bases outside the gene matches: 4. Here the CDR3 DNA reads TGTGCCAGTAGTATTGCAGGGGGCAACACAGATACGCAGTATTTT. This sequence encodes CASSIAGGNTDTQYF.

The chain combines TRBV11-3 with TRBJ1-5; unclear D gene. CDR1 is SGHNT and CDR2 is YENEEA in the germline V gene. V was pared by 5 bases and J by 0 bases, with 20 bases between. The CDR3 runs 18 residues. The CDR3, as DNA: TGTGCCAGCAGCCCCCGGACCGAGCCCGATTATAGCAATCAGCCCCAGCATTTT. Residues: CASSPRTEPDYSNQPQHF.

The chain is built from TRBV4-1 and TRBJ2-7; perhaps TRBD1 as D (6 bases). The CDR3 runs 15 residues. Trimming removed 1 base at V and 0 bases at J, with 10 bases between. Germline V CDR1 and CDR2: MGHRA, YSYEKL. CDR3 sequence: CASSQADRNSYEQYF. The CDR3 DNA is TGCGCCAGCAGCCAAGCTGACAGGAACTCCTACGAGCAGTACTTC.

The genes are TRBV2 and TRBJ2-2, with D unclear. V lost 6 bases, J lost 2 bases, and 7 bases lay in between. Germline values: CDR1 SNHLY, CDR2 FYNNEI. The CDR3 runs 13 residues. The CDR3 loop reads CASRQLNTGELFF. CDR3 DNA sequence: TGTGCCAGCAGACAACTCAACACCGGGGAGCTGTTTTTT.

The chain links TRBV25-1 to TRBJ2-7; D possibly corresponds to TRBD1 (5 bases). V dropped 4 bases and J dropped 3 bases, with 25 bases sitting between them. In germline, CDR1 is MGHDK, CDR2 SYGVNS. The CDR3 loop spans 18 amino acids. The CDR3: CASSGLQGTLMVHYEQYF. CDR3 nucleotide sequence: TGTGCCAGCAGTGGGCTCCAGGGAACACTAATGGTACACTACGAGCAGTACTTC.